This T cell receptor beta chain was identified during a study of CD8+ T cells in alopecia areata. CDR3 size: 14 residues. The germline gives CDR1 SGHNT, CDR2 YYREEE (reference sequence). Germline trimming cut 4 bases from V and 2 bases from J; bases unmatched to any gene: 4. The sample's treatment: oral pan-JAK inhibitor, 5-10 mg twice daily. Cell sorting was applied to PBMCs, and CD4+ and CD8+ T cells were collected. This clone was observed a handful of times. Extraction and reverse transcription of RNA yielded cDNA as the sequencing template. TCRdb's table, derived via immunoSEQ multiplex PCR, lists solely in-frame clones and lacks some. The sample contains about 180,000 clones, 50% to 75% of which appear only once.

The sequences come from CD4+ T cells sorted from blood, collected at approximately week 61, from a patient treated with tofacitinib. This chain joins TRBV5-4 and TRBJ2-3; TRBD1 aligns across 7 bases. The sequence derives from a human donor with alopecia areata. CDR3 DNA sequence: TGTGCCAGCAGCCTGACAGGGAACACAGATACGCAGTATTTT. Protein product: CASSLTGNTDTQYF.